The entry that follows covers one T cell receptor (beta chain) sequence. The antigen is not known. Sequenced unstimulated subsets in three donor pairs: CD4+ naive, CD4+ memory, CD8+ naive, CD8+ effector memory, CD8+ TEMRA. These data belong to a study of siplizumab effects on memory and regulatory T cells. Sequencing was performed with immunoSEQ multiplex PCR; in TCRdb, only in-frame clones are kept and a portion is missing. The data show just over 60,000 clones, roughly 85% seen once. Germline CDR1 is SGHVS and CDR2 is FNYEAQ. This CDR3 spans 13 amino acids. V was shortened by 9 bases and J by 1 base, with 9 bases between the two germline ends. General study findings and limits: An assignable phenotype, naive or memory, was missing from roughly 76-95% of proliferating CD4+ or CD8+ clones. Greater diversity than memory cells seemed evident in naive T cells, which also appeared to be major alloresponse contributors.

This TCR came from a human donor in good health. V gene TRBV7-6 combines with J gene TRBJ2-2; D unresolved. Sequencing input: memory CD4+ T cells sorted from blood. CDR3 protein: CASEPGNTGELFF. In DNA, the CDR3 is TGTGCCAGTGAACCCGGGAACACCGGGGAGCTGTTTTTT.